These T cell receptor beta chains were read from a single sample in a study of blood T cell repertoires in COVID-19. Some clones are missing from TCRdb's copy, which holds only in-frame ones; the method was immunoSEQ multiplex PCR. Of 85,000 to 90,000 clones in the sample, more than 65% were seen once. Sequenced input: peripheral blood. The receptor set was obtained from a man in his 70s with acute or convalescent COVID-19. The CDR3 runs from the conserved cysteine through the conserved F or W. Each record gives: V gene, J gene, D gene, clone size, CDR3 protein, CDR3 DNA. The D gene is left open where the match is weak. Only some rows state a clone size, as once, few, many or a class for expanded clones.

>TRBV27|TRBJ1-2|-|-
CASSLSAGYGYTF
TGTGCCAGCAGTTTATCGGCGGGATATGGCTACACCTTC
>TRBV30|TRBJ1-5|-|-
CAWSRGNQPQHF
TGTGCCTGGAGCAGGGGCAATCAGCCCCAGCATTTT
>TRBV7-2|TRBJ1-5|TRBD1|-
CASSVDTGAGNQPQHF
TGTGCCAGCAGCGTAGACACAGGGGCCGGCAATCAGCCCCAGCATTTT
>TRBV19|TRBJ2-1|TRBD1|-
CASTGTGGYNEQFF
TGTGCCAGTACCGGGACAGGGGGTTACAATGAGCAGTTCTTC
>TRBV4-1|TRBJ2-1|-|-
CASSPLDGGYEQFF
TGCGCCAGCAGCCCCTTAGATGGGGGCTATGAGCAGTTCTTC
>TRBV5-1|TRBJ2-7|-|-
CASSLEGGGLYEQYF
TGCGCCAGCAGCTTGGAAGGGGGAGGGCTCTACGAGCAGTACTTC
>TRBV11-2|TRBJ2-7|-|-
CASSSGLLSSYEQYF
TGTGCCAGCAGCTCGGGACTCTTAAGCTCCTACGAGCAGTACTTC
>TRBV4-1|TRBJ1-1|-|-
CASSQAQGTEAFF
TGCGCCAGCAGCCAAGCCCAGGGCACTGAAGCTTTCTTT
>TRBV7-8|TRBJ2-2|-|-
CASSLPTGELFF
TGTGCCAGCAGCCTCCCTACCGGGGAGCTGTTTTTT
>TRBV24-1|TRBJ1-6|TRBD1|once
CATSDLDRVSSYNSPLHF
TGTGCCACCAGTGATTTGGACAGGGTTAGCTCCTATAATTCACCCCTCCACTTT
>TRBV4-1|TRBJ1-5|-|-
CASSQEGNGGGNQPQHF
TGCGCCAGCAGCCAAGAAGGGAATGGGGGCGGAAATCAGCCCCAGCATTTT
>TRBV7-9|TRBJ1-1|-|-
CASSLIGQGNTEAFF
TGTGCCAGCAGCTTAATCGGGCAGGGGAACACTGAAGCTTTCTTT
>TRBV25-1|TRBJ2-7|TRBD2|-
CASSEWGGYHEQYF
TGTGCCAGCAGTGAATGGGGGGGGTACCACGAGCAGTACTTC
>TRBV5-4|TRBJ2-5|-|-
CASSGQDSQETQYF
TGTGCCAGCAGCGGACAAGATTCCCAAGAGACCCAGTACTTC
>TRBV7-2|TRBJ2-3|-|-
CASSLGLGGGTDTQYF
TGTGCCAGCAGCTTAGGGCTTGGCGGGGGCACAGATACGCAGTATTTT
>TRBV5-1|TRBJ2-3|-|-
CASSFGQSYTDTQYF
TGCGCCAGCAGCTTTGGACAGAGTTACACAGATACGCAGTATTTT
>TRBV11-2|TRBJ2-3|-|-
CASSLAWGADTQYF
TGTGCCAGCAGCTTAGCGTGGGGCGCAGATACGCAGTATTTT
>TRBV5-5|TRBJ2-1|-|-
CASSPDSPGYNEQFF
TGTGCCAGCAGCCCGGACAGCCCGGGCTACAATGAGCAGTTCTTC
>TRBV15|TRBJ1-5|-|-
CATSTVLRGNQPQHF
TGTGCCACCAGCACCGTCCTGAGGGGCAATCAGCCCCAGCATTTT
>TRBV28|TRBJ1-2|TRBD1|-
CASRGQGANYGYTF
TGTGCCAGCAGGGGACAGGGAGCTAACTATGGCTACACCTTC
>TRBV2|TRBJ2-7|TRBD1|-
CASRWTGGAYEQYF
TGTGCCAGCAGATGGACAGGGGGGGCCTACGAGCAGTACTTC
>TRBV29-1|TRBJ1-4|-|once
CSVAAGQLNEKLFF
TGCAGCGTTGCGGCCGGACAGTTAAATGAAAAACTGTTTTTT
>TRBV4-1|TRBJ1-4|-|few
CASSQDPGVGRDEKLFF
TGCGCCAGCAGCCAAGATCCGGGTGTCGGGAGGGATGAAAAACTGTTTTTT
>TRBV7-9|TRBJ1-6|-|-
CASSHEDSNSPLHF
TGTGCCAGCAGCCACGAAGACTCAAATTCACCCCTCCACTTT
>TRBV7-3|TRBJ2-1|-|-
CASSQPGLLSEQFF
TGTGCCAGCAGCCAACCGGGACTCCTCTCGGAGCAGTTCTTC
>TRBV3-1/TRBV3-2|TRBJ2-7|-|-
CASSQVDRDSEQYF
TGTGCCAGCAGCCAAGTCGACAGGGACTCCGAGCAGTACTTC
>TRBV11-2|TRBJ2-5|TRBD1|-
CASSSGQGVQETQYF
TGTGCCAGCAGCTCCGGGCAGGGGGTCCAAGAGACCCAGTACTTC
>TRBV5-4|TRBJ1-2|-|few
CASSLPGRRNYGYTF
TGTGCCAGCAGCTTGCCAGGGAGGAGAAACTATGGCTACACCTTC
>TRBV7-9|TRBJ1-5|-|few
CASSVRGRGRANQPQHF
TGTGCCAGCAGCGTTAGGGGCAGGGGTCGGGCCAATCAGCCCCAGCATTTT
>TRBV7-8|TRBJ2-7|TRBD2|-
CASSPRDYHSEQYF
TGTGCCAGCAGCCCCCGGGACTATCACTCTGAGCAGTACTTC
>TRBV5-6|TRBJ2-5|TRBD1|-
CASSFRDRGFETQYF
TGTGCCAGCAGCTTCCGGGACAGGGGTTTTGAGACCCAGTACTTC
>TRBV21-1|TRBJ1-6|-|-
CASPCPLNSPLHF
TGTGCCAGCCCCTGCCCACTCAATTCACCCCTCCACTTT
>TRBV24-1|TRBJ2-3|TRBD2|-
CATSDRTSGPSTDTQYF
TGTGCCACCAGTGACCGGACTAGCGGTCCTAGCACAGATACGCAGTATTTT
>TRBV5-1|TRBJ2-7|TRBD1|-
CASSSTGVEQYF
TGCGCCAGCAGCTCCACAGGGGTCGAGCAGTACTTC
>TRBV12-3/TRBV12-4|TRBJ2-7|TRBD2|-
CASSLGRDEQYF
TGTGCCAGCAGCCTTGGGAGGGACGAGCAGTACTTC
>TRBV19|TRBJ2-3|TRBD2|-
CASSRGGAIDTQYF
TGTGCCAGTAGTCGCGGGGGGGCCATAGATACGCAGTATTTT
>TRBV4-1|TRBJ1-2|-|-
CASSQDGPGKMGYTF
TGCGCCAGCAGCCAAGATGGCCCAGGGAAGATGGGCTACACCTTC
>TRBV28|TRBJ1-5|-|-
CASRSLDTGGNQPQHF
TGTGCCAGCAGGTCCTTAGACACGGGGGGCAATCAGCCCCAGCATTTT